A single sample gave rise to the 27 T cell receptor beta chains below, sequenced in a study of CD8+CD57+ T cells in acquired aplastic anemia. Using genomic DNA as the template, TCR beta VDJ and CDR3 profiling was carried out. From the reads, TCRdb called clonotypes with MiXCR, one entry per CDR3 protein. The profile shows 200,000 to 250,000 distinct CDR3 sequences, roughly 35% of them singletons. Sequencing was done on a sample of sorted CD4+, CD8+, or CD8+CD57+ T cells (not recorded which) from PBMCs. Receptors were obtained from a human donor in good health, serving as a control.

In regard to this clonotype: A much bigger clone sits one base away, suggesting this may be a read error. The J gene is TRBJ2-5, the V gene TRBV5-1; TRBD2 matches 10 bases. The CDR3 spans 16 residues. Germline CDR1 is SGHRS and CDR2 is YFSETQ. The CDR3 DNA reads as TGCGCCAGCGGCTTGGCGAGAGCGGGAGGGCCGGGGACCCAGTACTTC. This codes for CASGLARAGGPGTQYF.

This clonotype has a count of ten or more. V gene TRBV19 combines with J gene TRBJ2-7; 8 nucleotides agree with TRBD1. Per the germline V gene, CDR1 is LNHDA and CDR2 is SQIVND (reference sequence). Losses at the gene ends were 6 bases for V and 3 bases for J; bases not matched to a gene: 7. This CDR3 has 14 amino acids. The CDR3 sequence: CASRRGTGYYEQYF. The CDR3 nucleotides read TGTGCCAGTAGACGTGGGACAGGCTACTACGAGCAGTACTTC. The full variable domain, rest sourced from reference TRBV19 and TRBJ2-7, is DGGITQSPKYLFRKEGQNVTLSCEQNLNHDAMYWYRQDPGQGLRLIYYSQIVNDFQKGDIAEGYSVSREKKESFPLTVTSAQKNPTAFYLCASRRGTGYYEQYFGPGTRLTVT.

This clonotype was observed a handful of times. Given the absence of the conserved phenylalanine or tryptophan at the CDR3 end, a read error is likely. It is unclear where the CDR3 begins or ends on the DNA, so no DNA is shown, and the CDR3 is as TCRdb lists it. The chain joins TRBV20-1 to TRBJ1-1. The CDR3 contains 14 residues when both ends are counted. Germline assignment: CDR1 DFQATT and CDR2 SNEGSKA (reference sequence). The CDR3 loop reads CSARESGDLLRSFL.

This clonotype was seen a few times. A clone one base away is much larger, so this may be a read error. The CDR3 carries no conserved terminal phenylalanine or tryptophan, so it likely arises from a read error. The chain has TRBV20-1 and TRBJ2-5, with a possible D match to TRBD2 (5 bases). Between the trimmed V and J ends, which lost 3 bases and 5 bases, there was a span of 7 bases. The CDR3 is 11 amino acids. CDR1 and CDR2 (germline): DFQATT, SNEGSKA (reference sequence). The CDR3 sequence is CSASPGETQYL. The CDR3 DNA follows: TGCAGTGCTAGTCCGGGGGAGACCCAGTACCTC.

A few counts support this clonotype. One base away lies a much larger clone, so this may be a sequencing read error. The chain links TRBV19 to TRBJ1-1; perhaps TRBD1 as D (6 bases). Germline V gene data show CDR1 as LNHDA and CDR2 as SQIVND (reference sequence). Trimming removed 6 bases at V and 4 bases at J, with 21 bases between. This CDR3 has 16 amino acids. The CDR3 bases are TGTGCCAGTAGCAGTCGGACAGCCTCAATGAGCACTGAAGCTTTCTTT. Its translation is CASSSRTASMSTEAFF. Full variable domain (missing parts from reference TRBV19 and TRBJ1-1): DGGITQSPKYLFRKEGQNVTLSCEQNLNHDAMYWYRQDPGQGLRLIYYSQIVNDFQKGDIAEGYSVSREKKESFPLTVTSAQKNPTAFYLCASSSRTASMSTEAFFGQGTRLTVV.

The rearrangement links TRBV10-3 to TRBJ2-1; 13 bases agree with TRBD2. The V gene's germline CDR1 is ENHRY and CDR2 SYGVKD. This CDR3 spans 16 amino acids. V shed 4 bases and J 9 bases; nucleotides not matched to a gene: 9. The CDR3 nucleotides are TGTGCCATCAGTGCAGAACTAGCGGGGGGGCTTGGTGAGCAGTTCTTC. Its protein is CAISAELAGGLGEQFF.

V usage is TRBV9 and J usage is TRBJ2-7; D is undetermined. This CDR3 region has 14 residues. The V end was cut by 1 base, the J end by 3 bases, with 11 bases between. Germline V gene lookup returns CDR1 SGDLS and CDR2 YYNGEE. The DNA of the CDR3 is TGTGCCAGCAGCGTACTCCTTAGACACTACGAGCAGTACGTC. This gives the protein CASSVLLRHYEQYV.

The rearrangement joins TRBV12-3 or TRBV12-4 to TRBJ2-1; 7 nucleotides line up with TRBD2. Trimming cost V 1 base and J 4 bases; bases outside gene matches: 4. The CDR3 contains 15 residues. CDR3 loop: CASSLVLARYNEQFF. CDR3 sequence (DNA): TGTGCCAGCAGTTTAGTACTAGCGAGGTACAATGAGCAGTTCTTC.

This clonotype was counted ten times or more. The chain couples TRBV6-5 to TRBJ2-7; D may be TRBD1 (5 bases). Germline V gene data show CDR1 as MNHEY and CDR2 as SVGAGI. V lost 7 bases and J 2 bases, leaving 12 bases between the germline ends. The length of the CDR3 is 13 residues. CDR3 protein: CASTNRLPYEQYF. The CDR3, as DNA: TGTGCCAGCACAAACAGGCTTCCCTACGAGCAGTACTTC.

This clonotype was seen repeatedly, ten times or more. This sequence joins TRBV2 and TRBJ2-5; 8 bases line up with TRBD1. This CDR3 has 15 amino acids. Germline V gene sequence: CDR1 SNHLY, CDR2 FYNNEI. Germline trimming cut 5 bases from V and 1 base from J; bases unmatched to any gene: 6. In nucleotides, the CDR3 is TGTGCCAGCAGTCGTCAGGGGGCAGCCCAAGAGACCCAGTACTTC. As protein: CASSRQGAAQETQYF.

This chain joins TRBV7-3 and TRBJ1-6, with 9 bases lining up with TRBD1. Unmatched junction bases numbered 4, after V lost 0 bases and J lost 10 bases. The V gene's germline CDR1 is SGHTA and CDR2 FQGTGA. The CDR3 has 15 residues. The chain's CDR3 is CASSLTGTGQSPLHF. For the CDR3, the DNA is TGTGCCAGCAGCTTAACCGGGACAGGGCAATCACCCCTCCACTTT.

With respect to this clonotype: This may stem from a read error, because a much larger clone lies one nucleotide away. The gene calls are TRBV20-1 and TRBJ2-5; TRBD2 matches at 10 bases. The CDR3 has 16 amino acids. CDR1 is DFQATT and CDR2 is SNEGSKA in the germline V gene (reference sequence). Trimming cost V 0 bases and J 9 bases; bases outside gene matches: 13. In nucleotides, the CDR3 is TGCAGTGCTAGAGATCGGCTAGCGGGAGATCTAGGGGCCCAGTACTTC. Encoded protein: CSARDRLAGDLGAQYF.

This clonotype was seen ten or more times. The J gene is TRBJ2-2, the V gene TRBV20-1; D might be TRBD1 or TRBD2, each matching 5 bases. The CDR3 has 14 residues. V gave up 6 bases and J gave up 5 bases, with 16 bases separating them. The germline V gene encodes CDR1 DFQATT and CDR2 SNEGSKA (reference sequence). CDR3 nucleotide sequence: TGCAGTGCGAGGGACGCCGGTTCGACCGGGGAGCTGTTTTTT. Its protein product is CSARDAGSTGELFF.

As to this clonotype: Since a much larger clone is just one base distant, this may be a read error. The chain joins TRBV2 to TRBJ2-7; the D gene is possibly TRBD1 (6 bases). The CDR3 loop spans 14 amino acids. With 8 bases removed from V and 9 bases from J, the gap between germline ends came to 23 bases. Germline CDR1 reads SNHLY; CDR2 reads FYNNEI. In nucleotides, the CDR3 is TGTGCCAGCCGAAGAGACAGGTCCTTCCACGGGCAGTACTTC. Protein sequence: CASRRDRSFHGQYF.

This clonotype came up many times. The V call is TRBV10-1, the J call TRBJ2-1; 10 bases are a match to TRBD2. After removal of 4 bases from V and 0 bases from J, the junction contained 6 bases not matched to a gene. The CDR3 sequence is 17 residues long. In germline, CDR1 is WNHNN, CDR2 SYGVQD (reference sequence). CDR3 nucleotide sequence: TGCGCCAGCAGTGGTACTAGCGGGGTCACCTCCTACAATGAGCAGTTCTTC. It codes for CASSGTSGVTSYNEQFF.

This CDR3 reads CASSLWQNGNTIYF. The CDR3 nucleotides read TGTGCCAGCAGTTTATGGCAGAATGGAAACACCATATATTTT. This rearrangement joins TRBV28 to TRBJ1-3; D is ambiguous. Trimming removed 0 bases from V and 3 bases from J, with 6 bases in between. This CDR3 region has 14 residues. Germline values: CDR1 MDHEN, CDR2 SYDVKM.

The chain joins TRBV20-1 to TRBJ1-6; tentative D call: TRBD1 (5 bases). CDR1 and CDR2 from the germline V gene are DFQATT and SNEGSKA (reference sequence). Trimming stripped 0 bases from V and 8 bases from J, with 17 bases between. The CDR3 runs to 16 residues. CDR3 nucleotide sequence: TGCAGTGCTAGAGACCCCGGGGGGGTGTTAGATTCACCCCTCCACTTT. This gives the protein CSARDPGGVLDSPLHF.

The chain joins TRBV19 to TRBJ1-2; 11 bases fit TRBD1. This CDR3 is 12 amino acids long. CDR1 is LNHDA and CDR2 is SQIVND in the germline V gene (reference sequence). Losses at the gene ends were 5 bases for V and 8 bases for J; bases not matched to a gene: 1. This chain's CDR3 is CASSWDRGGYTF. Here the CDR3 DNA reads TGTGCCAGTAGTTGGGACAGGGGGGGCTACACCTTC.

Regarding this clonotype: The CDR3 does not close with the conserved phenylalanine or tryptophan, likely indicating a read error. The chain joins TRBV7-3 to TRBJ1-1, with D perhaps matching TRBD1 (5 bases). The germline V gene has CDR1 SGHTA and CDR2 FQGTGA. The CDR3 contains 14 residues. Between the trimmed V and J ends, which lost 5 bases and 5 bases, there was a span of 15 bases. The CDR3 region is CASSPRGGRTEAFS. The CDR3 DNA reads TGTGCCAGCAGCCCTCGGGGGGGGAGGACTGAAGCTTTCTCT.

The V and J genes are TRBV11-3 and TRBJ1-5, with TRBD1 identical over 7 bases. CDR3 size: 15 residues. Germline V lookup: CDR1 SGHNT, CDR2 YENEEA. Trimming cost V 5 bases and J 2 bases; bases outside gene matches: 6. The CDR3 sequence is CASSPGTVGNQPQHF. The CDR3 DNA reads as TGTGCCAGCAGCCCGGGGACAGTTGGCAATCAGCCCCAGCATTTT.

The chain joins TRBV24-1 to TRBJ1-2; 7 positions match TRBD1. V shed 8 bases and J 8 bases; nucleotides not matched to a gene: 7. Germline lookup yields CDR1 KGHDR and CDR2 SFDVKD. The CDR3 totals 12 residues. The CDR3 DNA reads TGTGCCACCAACAGGGGAACAGACGGCTACACCTTC. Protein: CATNRGTDGYTF.

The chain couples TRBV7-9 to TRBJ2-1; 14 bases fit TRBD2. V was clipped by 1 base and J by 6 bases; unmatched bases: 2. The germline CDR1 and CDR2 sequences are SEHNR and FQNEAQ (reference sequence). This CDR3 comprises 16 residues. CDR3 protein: CASSLDGTSGGNEQFF. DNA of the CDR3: TGTGCCAGCAGCTTAGATGGGACTAGCGGGGGCAATGAGCAGTTCTTC.

CDR3 sequence (DNA): TGTGCCACCAGTATAACAGCCGGGAACACAGATACGCAGTATTTT. Amino acid sequence: CATSITAGNTDTQYF. This rearrangement joins TRBV24-1 to TRBJ2-3; a weak D match, TRBD2 (5 bases). The germline V gene encodes CDR1 KGHDR and CDR2 SFDVKD. This CDR3 spans 15 amino acids. V was trimmed by 6 bases and J by 2 bases, leaving 14 bases between them.

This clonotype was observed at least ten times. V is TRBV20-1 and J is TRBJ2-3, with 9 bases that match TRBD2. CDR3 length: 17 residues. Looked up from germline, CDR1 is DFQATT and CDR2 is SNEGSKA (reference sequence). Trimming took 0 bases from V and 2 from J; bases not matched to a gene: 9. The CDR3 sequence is CSARDHGSGSNTDTQYF. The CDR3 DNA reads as TGCAGTGCTAGAGATCACGGTAGCGGGAGTAACACAGATACGCAGTATTTT.

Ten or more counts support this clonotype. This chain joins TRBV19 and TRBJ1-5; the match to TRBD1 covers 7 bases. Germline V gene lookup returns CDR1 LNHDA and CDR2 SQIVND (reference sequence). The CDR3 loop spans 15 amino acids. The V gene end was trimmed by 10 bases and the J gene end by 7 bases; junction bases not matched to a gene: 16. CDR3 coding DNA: TGTGCCACCGCCAGGGGACAGCACAGAGCCCAGCCCCAGCATTTT. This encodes CATARGQHRAQPQHF. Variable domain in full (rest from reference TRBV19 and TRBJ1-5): DGGITQSPKYLFRKEGQNVTLSCEQNLNHDAMYWYRQDPGQGLRLIYYSQIVNDFQKGDIAEGYSVSREKKESFPLTVTSAQKNPTAFYLCATARGQHRAQPQHFGDGTRLSIL.

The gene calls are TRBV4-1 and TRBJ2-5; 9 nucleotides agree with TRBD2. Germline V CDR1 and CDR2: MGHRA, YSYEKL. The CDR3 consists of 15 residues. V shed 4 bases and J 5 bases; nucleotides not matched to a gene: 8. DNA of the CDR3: TGCGCCAGCAGCCTTACCGGGACTAGCTTCGAGACCCAGTACTTC. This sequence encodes CASSLTGTSFETQYF.

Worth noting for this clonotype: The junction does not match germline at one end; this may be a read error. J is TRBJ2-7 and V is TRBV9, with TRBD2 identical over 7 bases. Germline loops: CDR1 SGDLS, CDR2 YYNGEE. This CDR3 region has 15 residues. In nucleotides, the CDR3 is TGTGCCAGCAGCCAAGACCTAGCGGCCTCCTACGAGCAGTGCTTC. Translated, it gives CASSQDLAASYEQCF.